A selection of T cell receptor beta chains follows, all from one sample in a study of cytomegalovirus exposure and HLA in healthy donors. TCRdb keeps only in-frame clones here, not all; method: immunoSEQ multiplex PCR. The sample lists about 200,000 clones, 75% to 85% occurring once. Sequenced material: PBMCs. The source is a woman aged 50 to 65 in good health and CMV-seronegative. Each CDR3 is given without its conserved first and last residue. The D gene is left open where the match is weak.

V	D	J	CDR3
TRBV11-2	.	TRBJ1-1	ASSLDYPPAF
TRBV30	TRBD1	TRBJ2-7	AWNRTGSYEQY
TRBV11-2	.	TRBJ2-2	ASSLEGGYSLVTGELF
TRBV4-1	.	TRBJ1-4	ASSRLEGFDEKLF
TRBV5-4	.	TRBJ1-2	ASSPGGQSTHYGYT
TRBV7-2	TRBD2	TRBJ2-2	ASSFKGRDTGELF
TRBV6-5	TRBD1	TRBJ2-3	ASSPGTGRKDTQY
TRBV18	.	TRBJ1-1	ASSPDTGEAF
TRBV5-4	TRBD2	TRBJ2-1	ASSWKAGGVSEQF
TRBV2	.	TRBJ2-3	ASSLDRPTDTQY
TRBV9	TRBD1	TRBJ2-5	ASKGDREETQY
TRBV27	.	TRBJ1-2	ASSYSGYGYT
TRBV5-6	.	TRBJ2-7	ASSSRLGGEQY
TRBV18	TRBD1	TRBJ2-3	ASSPRRTGYDTQY
TRBV2	.	TRBJ1-1	ASRPGRNTEAF
TRBV9	TRBD1	TRBJ2-7	ASSPGDSPEQY
TRBV5-6	.	TRBJ1-1	ASTLFGERLTEAF
TRBV6-1	.	TRBJ1-2	ASTWGGNFYGYT
TRBV7-8	TRBD1	TRBJ1-5	ASSPWDRRLDSNQPQH
TRBV15	.	TRBJ1-1	ATSRGGGWDGNTEAF
TRBV2	TRBD1	TRBJ1-6	ASGPQGTAINSPLH
TRBV6-5	.	TRBJ2-7	ASSYSGSYEQY
TRBV28	.	TRBJ2-7	ASTQSGTGHEQY
TRBV29-1	TRBD1	TRBJ2-7	SVVGQVSEQY
TRBV18	TRBD1	TRBJ1-4	ASSPLASRTGTNEKLF
TRBV5-6	TRBD1	TRBJ2-1	ASSLGTGWREQF
TRBV2	TRBD1	TRBJ1-1	ASSPGQGRLTEAF
TRBV2	.	TRBJ2-3	ASSETGGWTDTQY
TRBV12-5	.	TRBJ1-1	AREEAF
TRBV5-6	.	TRBJ1-2	ASSSAGANYGYT
TRBV7-9	.	TRBJ2-7	ASSFPSGGGVSYEQY